The next 9 T cell receptor beta chains were all read from a single sample in a study of OX40 agonist ivuxolimab in advanced cancers. Assay used: immunoSEQ multiplex PCR; TCRdb lists only in-frame clones, some missing. Among around 30,000 clones listed, approximately 90% were seen once. Sequencing was performed on CD4+ or CD8+ T cells sorted from blood, taken in a trial of the OX40 agonist ivuxolimab. These TCRs come from an adult with an advanced solid tumor such as melanoma, head and neck, liver or kidney cancer.

J is TRBJ2-3 and V is TRBV11-2; D is uncertain. Germline CDR1 and CDR2: SGHAT and FQNNGV. The length of the CDR3 is 15 residues. Trimming took off 1 base at V and 4 bases at J, with 12 bases between the two ends. The CDR3 region is CASSLVLSVPDTQYF. The DNA of the CDR3 is TGTGCCAGCAGCTTAGTCCTCTCGGTCCCAGATACGCAGTATTTT.

The chain links TRBV19 to TRBJ2-7; no clear D gene. The germline gives CDR1 LNHDA, CDR2 SQIVND (reference sequence). The CDR3 contains 11 residues. V lost 10 bases and J lost 0, with 7 bases in between. CDR3 DNA sequence: TGTGCCACATGGGACTCCTACGAGCAGTACTTC. It specifies CATWDSYEQYF. The whole variable domain, remainder taken from reference TRBV19 and TRBJ2-7, is DGGITQSPKYLFRKEGQNVTLSCEQNLNHDAMYWYRQDPGQGLRLIYYSQIVNDFQKGDIAEGYSVSREKKESFPLTVTSAQKNPTAFYLCATWDSYEQYFGPGTRLTVT.

The gene calls are TRBV6-1 and TRBJ2-7; weak D call: TRBD2 (6 bases). The germline V and J ends were trimmed by 4 bases and 4 bases, with 14 bases remaining between them. Germline V CDR1 and CDR2: MNHNS, SASEGT. The CDR3 spans 14 residues. The CDR3 coding sequence is TGTGCCAGCAGTGGGACCGGGGGTGGTTACGAGCAGTACTTC. It codes for CASSGTGGGYEQYF.

This clone was counted once. The rearrangement joins TRBV19 to TRBJ2-1, with TRBD2 matching 7 bases. Germline V lookup: CDR1 LNHDA, CDR2 SQIVND (reference sequence). This CDR3 is 13 amino acids long. V was clipped by 10 bases and J by 5 bases; unmatched bases: 8. DNA for the CDR3: TGTGCCACCAGGGAGGGCCGAAACAATGAGCAGTTCTTC. Amino acid sequence: CATREGRNNEQFF.

Of note for this clone: A much larger clone is a single base away; this may be a read error. Other nucleotide sequences from this sample produce the same CDR3. The chain combines TRBV2 with TRBJ2-1; 11 bases agree with TRBD2. The germline CDR1 and CDR2 sequences are SNHLY and FYNNEI. The CDR3 has 15 residues. CDR3 in DNA: TGTGCCAGTAGTGTCACTAGCGGGAGAAGCAATGAGCAGTTCTTC. Translated, it gives CASSVTSGRSNEQFF.

The chain joins TRBV10-3 to TRBJ1-2, with 8 bases that match TRBD1. The CDR3 contains 16 residues. Germline V gives CDR1 ENHRY, CDR2 SYGVKD. After removal of 4 bases from V and 6 bases from J, the junction contained 13 bases not matched to a gene. CDR3 sequence reads: CAISVWAGQEKHGYTF. Written as DNA, the CDR3 is TGTGCCATCAGTGTATGGGCGGGACAGGAGAAACATGGCTACACCTTC.

In this sample, this clone turned up once. The genes are TRBV15 and TRBJ2-7; tentatively, D is TRBD1 (6 bases). The CDR3 runs to 15 residues. CDR1 and CDR2 from the germline V gene are LNHNV and YYDKDF (reference sequence). The V end lost 5 bases, the J end lost 5 bases, and 19 bases lay between the germline ends. CDR3 DNA sequence: TGTGCCACCAGCCCAGGACAGAATCGAGTGCACGAGCAGTACTTC. It encodes CATSPGQNRVHEQYF.

The V call is TRBV7-9, the J call TRBJ2-7, with unresolved D. There are 14 residues in the CDR3. Germline CDR1 and CDR2: SEHNR and FQNEAQ (reference sequence). Between the trimmed V and J ends, which lost 1 base and 0 bases, there was a span of 7 bases. As DNA, the CDR3 is TGTGCCAGCAGCTTAGAGGAACTCTCCTACGAGCAGTACTTC. Its protein product is CASSLEELSYEQYF.

J is TRBJ2-1 and V is TRBV7-7; D possibly corresponds to TRBD2 (5 bases). The CDR3 covers 18 residues. The germline V gene encodes CDR1 SSHAT and CDR2 FNYEAQ (reference sequence). The V gene lost 6 bases and the J gene lost 2 bases, with 23 bases spanning the gap. The CDR3 is CASRSYWRAPRAYNEQFF. The DNA for the CDR3 is TGTGCCAGCAGGTCCTATTGGCGGGCTCCAAGGGCCTACAATGAGCAGTTCTTC.